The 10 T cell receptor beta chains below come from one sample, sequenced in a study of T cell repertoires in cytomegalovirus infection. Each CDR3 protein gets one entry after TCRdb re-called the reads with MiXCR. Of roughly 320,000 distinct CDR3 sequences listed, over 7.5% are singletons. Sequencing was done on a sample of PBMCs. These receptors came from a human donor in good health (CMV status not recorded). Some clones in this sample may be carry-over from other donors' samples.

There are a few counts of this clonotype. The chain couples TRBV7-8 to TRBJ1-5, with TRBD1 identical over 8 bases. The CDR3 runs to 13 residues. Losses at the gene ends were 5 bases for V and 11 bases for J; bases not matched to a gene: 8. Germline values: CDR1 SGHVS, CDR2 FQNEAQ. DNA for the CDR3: TGTGCCAGCAGCCACGAGGACAGGGAAGCCCAGCATTTT. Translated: CASSHEDREAQHF.

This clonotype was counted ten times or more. CDR3 sequence reads: CASSSGTSGKETQYF. The CDR3 DNA is TGTGCCAGCAGCTCCGGGACTAGCGGGAAAGAGACCCAGTACTTC. This chain uses TRBV11-2 with TRBJ2-5, with 13 bases that match TRBD2. This CDR3 contains 15 residues. J lost 3 bases, V lost 4 bases, and 2 bases had no gene match. Germline V gene data show CDR1 as SGHAT and CDR2 as FQNNGV.

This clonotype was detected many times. The CDR3 loop is CASSLGQSGYEQYF. In DNA form, the CDR3 reads TGTGCCAGCAGCCTCGGCCAGTCTGGCTACGAGCAGTACTTC. This chain links TRBV7-8 with TRBJ2-7; unclear D gene. The CDR3 is made up of 14 amino acids. Germline CDR1 and CDR2: SGHVS and FQNEAQ. V was trimmed by 5 bases and J by 3 bases, leaving 14 bases between them.

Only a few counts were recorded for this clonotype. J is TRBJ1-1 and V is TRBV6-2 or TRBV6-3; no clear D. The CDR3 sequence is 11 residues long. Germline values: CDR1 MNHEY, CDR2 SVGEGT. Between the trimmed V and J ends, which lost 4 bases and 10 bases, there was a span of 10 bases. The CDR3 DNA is TGTGCCAGCAGTTCCCAACCCAGAGCTTTCTTT. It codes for CASSSQPRAFF.

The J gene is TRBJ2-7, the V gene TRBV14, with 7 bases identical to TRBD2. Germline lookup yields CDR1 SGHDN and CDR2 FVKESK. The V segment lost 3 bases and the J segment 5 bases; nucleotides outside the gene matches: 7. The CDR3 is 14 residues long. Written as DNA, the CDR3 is TGTGCCAGCAGCCACCCCCGAGCGGGGAACGAGCAGTACTTC. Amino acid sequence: CASSHPRAGNEQYF.

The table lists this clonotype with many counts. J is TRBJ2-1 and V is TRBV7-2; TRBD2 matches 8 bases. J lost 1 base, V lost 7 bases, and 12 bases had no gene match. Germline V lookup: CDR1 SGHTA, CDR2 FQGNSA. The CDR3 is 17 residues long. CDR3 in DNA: TGTGCCAGCACCGGGGGGGGTAGCGCCCTTTCCTACAATGAGCAGTTCTTC. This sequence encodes CASTGGGSALSYNEQFF.

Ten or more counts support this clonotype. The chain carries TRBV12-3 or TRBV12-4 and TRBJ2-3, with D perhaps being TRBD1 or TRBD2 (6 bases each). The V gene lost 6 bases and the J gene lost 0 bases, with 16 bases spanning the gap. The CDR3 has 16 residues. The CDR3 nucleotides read TGTGCCAGCAGCTCCTTAGGGGGGCTTAGCACAGATACGCAGTATTTT. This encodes CASSSLGGLSTDTQYF.

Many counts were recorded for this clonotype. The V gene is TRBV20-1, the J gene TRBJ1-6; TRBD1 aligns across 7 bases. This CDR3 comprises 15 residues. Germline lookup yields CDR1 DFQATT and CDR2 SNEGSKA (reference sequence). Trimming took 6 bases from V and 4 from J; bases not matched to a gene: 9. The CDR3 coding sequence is TGCAGTGCCAAAGTACCGGGACAGTATAATTCACCCCTCCACTTT. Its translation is CSAKVPGQYNSPLHF.

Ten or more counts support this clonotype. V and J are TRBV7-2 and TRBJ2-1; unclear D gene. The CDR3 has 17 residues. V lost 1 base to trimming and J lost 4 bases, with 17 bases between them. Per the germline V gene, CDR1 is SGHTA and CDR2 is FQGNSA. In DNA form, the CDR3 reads TGTGCCAGCAGCTTAGTCGGCACCGCAGTAGTATACAATGAGCAGTTCTTC. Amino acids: CASSLVGTAVVYNEQFF.

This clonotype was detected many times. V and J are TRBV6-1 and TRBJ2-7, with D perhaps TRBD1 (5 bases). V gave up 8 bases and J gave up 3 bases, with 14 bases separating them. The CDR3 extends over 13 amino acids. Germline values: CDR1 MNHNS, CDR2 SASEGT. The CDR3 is CASYGHGYYEQYF. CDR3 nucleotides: TGTGCCAGCTACGGACACGGATACTACGAGCAGTACTTC.